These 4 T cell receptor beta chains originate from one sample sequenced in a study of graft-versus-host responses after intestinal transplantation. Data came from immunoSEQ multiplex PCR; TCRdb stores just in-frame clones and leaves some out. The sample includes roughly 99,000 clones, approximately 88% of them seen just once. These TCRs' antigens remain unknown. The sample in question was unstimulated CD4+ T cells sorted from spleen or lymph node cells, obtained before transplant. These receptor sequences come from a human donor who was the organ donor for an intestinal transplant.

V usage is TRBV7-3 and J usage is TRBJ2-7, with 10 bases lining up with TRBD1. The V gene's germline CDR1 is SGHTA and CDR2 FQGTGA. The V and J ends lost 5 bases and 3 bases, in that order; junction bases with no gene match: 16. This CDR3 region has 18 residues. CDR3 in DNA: TGTGCCAGCAGCCCGGGAACCCTGGGACAGGGGTCCTACTACGAGCAGTACTTC. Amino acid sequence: CASSPGTLGQGSYYEQYF.

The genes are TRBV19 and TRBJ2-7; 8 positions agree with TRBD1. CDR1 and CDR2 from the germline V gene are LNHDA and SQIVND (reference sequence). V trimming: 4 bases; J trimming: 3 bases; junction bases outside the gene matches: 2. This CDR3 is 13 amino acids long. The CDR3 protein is CASSKGQGYEQYF. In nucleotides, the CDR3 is TGTGCCAGTAGTAAAGGACAGGGCTACGAGCAGTACTTC.

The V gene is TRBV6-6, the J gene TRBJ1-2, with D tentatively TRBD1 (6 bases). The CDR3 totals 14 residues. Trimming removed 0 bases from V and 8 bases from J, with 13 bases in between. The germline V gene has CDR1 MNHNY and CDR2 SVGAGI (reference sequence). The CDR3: CASSYSRGSEGYTF. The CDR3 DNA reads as TGTGCCAGCAGTTACTCGAGGGGGAGTGAAGGCTACACCTTC.

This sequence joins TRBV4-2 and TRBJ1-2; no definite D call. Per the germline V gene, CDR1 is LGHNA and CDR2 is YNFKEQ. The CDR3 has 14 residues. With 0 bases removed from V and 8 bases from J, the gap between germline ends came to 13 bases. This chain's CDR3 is CASSQDRRVLGYTF. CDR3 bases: TGTGCCAGCAGCCAAGATCGGAGGGTATTAGGCTACACCTTC.